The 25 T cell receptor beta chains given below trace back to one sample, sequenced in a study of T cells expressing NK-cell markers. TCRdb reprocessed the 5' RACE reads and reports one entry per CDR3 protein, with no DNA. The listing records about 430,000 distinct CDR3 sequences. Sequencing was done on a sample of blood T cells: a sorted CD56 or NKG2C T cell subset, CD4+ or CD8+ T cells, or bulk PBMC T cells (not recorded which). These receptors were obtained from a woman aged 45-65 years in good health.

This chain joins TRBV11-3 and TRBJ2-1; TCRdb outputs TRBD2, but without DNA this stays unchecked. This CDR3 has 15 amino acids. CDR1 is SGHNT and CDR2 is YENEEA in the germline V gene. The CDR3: CASSWSGRLYNEQFF.

CDR3 loop: CASSKTSGSQTQYF. This sequence joins TRBV6-1 and TRBJ2-5; no DNA is available, so the TRBD2 call from TCRdb remains unchecked. This CDR3 is built from 14 residues. Germline V gene lookup returns CDR1 MNHNS and CDR2 SASEGT.

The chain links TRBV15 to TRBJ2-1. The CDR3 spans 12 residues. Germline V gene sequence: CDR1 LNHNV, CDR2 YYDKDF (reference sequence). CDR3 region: CATSGQYNEQFF.

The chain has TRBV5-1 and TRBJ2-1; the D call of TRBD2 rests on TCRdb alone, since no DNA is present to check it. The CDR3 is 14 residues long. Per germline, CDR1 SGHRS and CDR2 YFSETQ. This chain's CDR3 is CASNPAALYNEQFF.

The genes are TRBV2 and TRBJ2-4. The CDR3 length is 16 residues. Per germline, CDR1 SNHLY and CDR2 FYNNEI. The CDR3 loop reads CASSEFDGVAKNIQYF. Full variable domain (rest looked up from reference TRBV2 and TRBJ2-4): EPEVTQTPSHQVTQMGQEVILRCVPISNHLYFYWYRQILGQKVEFLVSFYNNEISEKSEIFDDQFSVERPDGSNFTLKIRSTKLEDSAMYFCASSEFDGVAKNIQYFGAGTRLSVL.

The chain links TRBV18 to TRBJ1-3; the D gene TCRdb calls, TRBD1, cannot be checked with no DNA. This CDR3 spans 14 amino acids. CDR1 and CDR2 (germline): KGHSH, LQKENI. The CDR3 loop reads CASSPPGQRNTIYF.

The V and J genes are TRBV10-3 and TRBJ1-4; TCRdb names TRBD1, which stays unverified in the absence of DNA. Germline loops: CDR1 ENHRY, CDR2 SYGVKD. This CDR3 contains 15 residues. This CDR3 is CAISPLARGHEKLFF.

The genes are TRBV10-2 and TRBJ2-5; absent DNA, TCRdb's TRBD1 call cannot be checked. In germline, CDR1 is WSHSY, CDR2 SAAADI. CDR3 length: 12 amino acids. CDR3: CASSAQGETQYF.

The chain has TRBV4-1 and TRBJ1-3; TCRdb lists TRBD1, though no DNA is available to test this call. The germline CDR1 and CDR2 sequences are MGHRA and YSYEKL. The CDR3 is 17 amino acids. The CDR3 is CASSQEQGGTSGNTIYF.

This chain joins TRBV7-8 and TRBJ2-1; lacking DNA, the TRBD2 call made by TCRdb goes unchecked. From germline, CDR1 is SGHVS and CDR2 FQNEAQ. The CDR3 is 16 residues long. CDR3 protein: CASSFGLVGLEGEQFF. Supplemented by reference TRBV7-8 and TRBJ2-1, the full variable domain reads GAGVSQSPRYKVAKRGQDVALRCDPISGHVSLFWYQQALGQGPEFLTYFQNEAQLDKSGLPSDRFFAERPEGSVSTLKIQRTQQEDSAVYLCASSFGLVGLEGEQFFGPGTRLTVL.

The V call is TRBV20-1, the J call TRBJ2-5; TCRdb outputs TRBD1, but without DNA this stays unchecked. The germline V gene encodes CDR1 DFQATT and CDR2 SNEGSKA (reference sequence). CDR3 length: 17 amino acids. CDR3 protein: CSARGDPGQGAAETQYF.

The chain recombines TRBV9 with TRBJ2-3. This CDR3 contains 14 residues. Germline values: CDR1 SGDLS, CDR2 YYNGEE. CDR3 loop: CASSVALTSDTQYF.

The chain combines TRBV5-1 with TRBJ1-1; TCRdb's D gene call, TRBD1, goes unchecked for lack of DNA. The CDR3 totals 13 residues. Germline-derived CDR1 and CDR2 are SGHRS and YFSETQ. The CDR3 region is CASSLVGDTEAFF.

CDR3 protein: CSARDGRRQETQYF. The chain carries TRBV20-1 and TRBJ2-5; TCRdb calls TRBD1, which cannot be checked without DNA. The CDR3 length is 14 residues. CDR1 is DFQATT and CDR2 is SNEGSKA in the germline V gene (reference sequence).

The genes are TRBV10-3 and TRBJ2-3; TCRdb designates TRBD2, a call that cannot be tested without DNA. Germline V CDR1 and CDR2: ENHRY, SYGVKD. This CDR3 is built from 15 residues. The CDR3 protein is CAISEPGLFTDTQYF.

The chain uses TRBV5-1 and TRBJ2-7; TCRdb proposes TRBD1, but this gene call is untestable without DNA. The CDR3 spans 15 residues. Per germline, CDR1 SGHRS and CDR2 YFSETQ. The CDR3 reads CASSLVVGSPYEQYF.

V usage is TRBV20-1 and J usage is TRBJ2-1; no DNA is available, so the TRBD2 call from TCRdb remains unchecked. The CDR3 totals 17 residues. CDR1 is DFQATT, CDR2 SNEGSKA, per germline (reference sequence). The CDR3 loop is CSARDRRLAGFYNEQFF.

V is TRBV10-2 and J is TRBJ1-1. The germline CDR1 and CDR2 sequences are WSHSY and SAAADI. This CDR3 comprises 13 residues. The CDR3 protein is CASKVERNTEAFF.

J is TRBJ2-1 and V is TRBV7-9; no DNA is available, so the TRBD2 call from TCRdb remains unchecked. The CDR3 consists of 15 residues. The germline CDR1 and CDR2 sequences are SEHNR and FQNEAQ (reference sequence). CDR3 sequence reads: CATFIRGGGDDEQFF.

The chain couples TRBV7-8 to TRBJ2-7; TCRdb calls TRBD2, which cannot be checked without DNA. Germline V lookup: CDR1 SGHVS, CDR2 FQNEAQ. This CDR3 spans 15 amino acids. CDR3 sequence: CASTRRLAGAGEQYF.

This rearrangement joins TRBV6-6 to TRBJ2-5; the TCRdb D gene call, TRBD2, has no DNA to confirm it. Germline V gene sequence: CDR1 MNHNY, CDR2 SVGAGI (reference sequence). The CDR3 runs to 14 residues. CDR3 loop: CASSLNGLQETQYF.

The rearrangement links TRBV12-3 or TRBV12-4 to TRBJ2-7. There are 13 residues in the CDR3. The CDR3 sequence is CASSFTGSYEQYF.

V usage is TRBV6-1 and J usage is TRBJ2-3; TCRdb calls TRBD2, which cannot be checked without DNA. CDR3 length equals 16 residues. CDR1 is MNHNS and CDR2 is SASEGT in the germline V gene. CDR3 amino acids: CASRRGQRFYTDTQYF.

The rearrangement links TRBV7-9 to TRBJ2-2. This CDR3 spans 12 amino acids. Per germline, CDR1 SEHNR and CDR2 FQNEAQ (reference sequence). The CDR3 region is CASGLRTGELFF.

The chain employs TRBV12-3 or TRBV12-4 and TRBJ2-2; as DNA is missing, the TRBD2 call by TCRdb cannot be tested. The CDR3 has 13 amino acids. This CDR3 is CASTWREGGELFF.